This T cell receptor beta chain was found in a study of OX40 agonist ivuxolimab in advanced cancers. Study overall: Of mixed ages from about 23 to 90 and averaging approximately 60 years, the group was roughly 83% male. Under the entry rules, prior anti-PD-1, anti-PD-L1 or anti-CTLA-4 therapy was allowed, and more than 35% had some. Regarding the study as a whole: Partial responders treated at 0.1-3.0 mg/kg exhibited clonal expansion among the lowest measured. Doses of 0.1 to 3.0 mg/kg were accompanied by clonal expansion of CD4+ and CD8+ blood T cells by week 6.

Comments on this clone: Its antigen is currently unknown.

The length of the CDR3 is 14 residues. The V gene lost 2 bases and the J gene lost 3 bases, with 8 bases spanning the gap. Germline assignment: CDR1 MNHEY and CDR2 SMNVEV (reference sequence). Sequencing used immunoSEQ multiplex PCR; TCRdb keeps in-frame clones, though not all of them. The sample holds 100,000 or so clones, around 95% seen once. This chain links TRBV27 with TRBJ1-5; D uncertain. The source is an adult with an advanced solid tumor such as melanoma, head and neck, liver or kidney cancer. The sample in question was CD4+ or CD8+ T cells sorted from blood, obtained in a trial of the OX40 agonist ivuxolimab. The CDR3 bases are TGTGCCAGCAGTTTAGAGGGCCCCAATCAGCCCCAGCATTTT. Translation: CASSLEGPNQPQHF.